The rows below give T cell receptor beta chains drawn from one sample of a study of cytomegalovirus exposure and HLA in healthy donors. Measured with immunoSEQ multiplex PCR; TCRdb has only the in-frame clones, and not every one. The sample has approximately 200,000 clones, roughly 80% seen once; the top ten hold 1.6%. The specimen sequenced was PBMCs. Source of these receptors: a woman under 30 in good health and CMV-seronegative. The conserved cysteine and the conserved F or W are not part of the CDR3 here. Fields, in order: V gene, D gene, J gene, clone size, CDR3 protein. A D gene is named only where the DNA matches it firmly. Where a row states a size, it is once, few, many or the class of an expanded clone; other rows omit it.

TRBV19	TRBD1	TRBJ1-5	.	ASTTDRDSNQPQH
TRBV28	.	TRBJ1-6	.	ASSFIQEYNSPLH
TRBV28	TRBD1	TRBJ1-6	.	ASSPPGTGVSPLH
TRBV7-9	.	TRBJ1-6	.	ASSPQSDNSPLH
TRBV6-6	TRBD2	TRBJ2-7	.	ASSYGGLAGAEQY
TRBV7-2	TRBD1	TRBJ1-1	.	ASSGDSLNTEAF
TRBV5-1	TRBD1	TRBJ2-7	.	ASSGGQMTYEQY
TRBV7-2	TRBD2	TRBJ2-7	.	ASSLALAGGREQY
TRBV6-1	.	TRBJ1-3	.	ASSDEGALGNTIY
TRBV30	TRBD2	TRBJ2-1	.	AWKGGWDEQF
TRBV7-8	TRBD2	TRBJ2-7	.	ASSTSGTSDYEQY
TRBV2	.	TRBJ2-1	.	ASRYTGQF
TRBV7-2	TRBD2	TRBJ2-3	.	ASSTEWAGGTDTQY
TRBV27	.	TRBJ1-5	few	ASSLGADQPQH
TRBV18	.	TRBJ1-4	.	ASSPPVSRNEKLF
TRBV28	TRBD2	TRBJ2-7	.	ASKVGLAEAEQD
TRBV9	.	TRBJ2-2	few	ASSVGLTNTGELF
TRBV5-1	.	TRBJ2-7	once	ASSFSPGSFTYEQY
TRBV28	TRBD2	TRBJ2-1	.	ASNLGGSEQF
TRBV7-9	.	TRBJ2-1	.	ASSTIEGVQF
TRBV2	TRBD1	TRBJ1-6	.	ASKGANSPLH
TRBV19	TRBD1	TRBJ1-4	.	ATTDGGQINEKLF
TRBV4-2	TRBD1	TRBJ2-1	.	ASSQVVWDRVYVEF
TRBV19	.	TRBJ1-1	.	ASSPGDRRAF
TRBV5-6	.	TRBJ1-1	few	ASILRNTEAF
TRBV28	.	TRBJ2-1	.	ASSFSLGQSSYNEQF
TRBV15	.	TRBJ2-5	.	ATSRDRLAVKTQY
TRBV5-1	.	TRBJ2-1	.	ASSLASQPYNEQF
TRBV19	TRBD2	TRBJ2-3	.	ASSITGTSGRRGADTQY
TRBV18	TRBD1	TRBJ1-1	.	ASSRTGANTEAF
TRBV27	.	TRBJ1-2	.	ASRSLGGANYGYT
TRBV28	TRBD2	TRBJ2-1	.	ASLKPGLGPYNEQF
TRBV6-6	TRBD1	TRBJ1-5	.	ASSQPGGGQPQH
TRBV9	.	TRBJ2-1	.	ASSVGSKGKSSYNEQF
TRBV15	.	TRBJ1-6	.	ATSRTGEWSSYNSPLH
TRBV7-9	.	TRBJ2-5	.	ASTPSETQY
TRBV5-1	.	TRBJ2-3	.	ASSFDSLTDTQY
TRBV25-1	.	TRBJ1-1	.	ASSEFRGDTEAF
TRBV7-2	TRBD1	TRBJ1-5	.	ASSSGQGVNQPQH
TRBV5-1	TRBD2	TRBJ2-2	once	ASSLLAVNTGELF
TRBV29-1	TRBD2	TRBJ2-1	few	SGGLAGDNEQF
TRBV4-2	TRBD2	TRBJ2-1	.	ASSQGRTSGRAHSSYNEQF
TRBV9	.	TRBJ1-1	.	ASSVSGAMGTEAF
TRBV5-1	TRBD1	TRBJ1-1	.	ASSAQGAFGTGTEAF
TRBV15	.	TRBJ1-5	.	ATSRGRQSGQPQH
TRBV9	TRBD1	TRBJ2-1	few	ASSVDRGPYNEQF
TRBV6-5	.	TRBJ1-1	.	ASSGGVTEAF
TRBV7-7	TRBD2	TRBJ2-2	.	ASSPGGVGTGELF